Below are 10 T cell receptor beta chains sequenced from a single sample in a study of CD8 T cells in Susac syndrome. Reverse transcription used about 0.45 to 1 ug RNA and random hexamers. TCRdb independently ran MiXCR on the immunoSEQ multiplex PCR reads; one entry per CDR3 protein. The sample consists of some 120,000 distinct CDR3 sequences, less than 95% of them appearing once. Sample: CD8+ T cells from PBMCs. All receptors come from a human donor in good health.

As to this clonotype: The germline gene is not matched at one end of the junction; a read error may be the cause. This chain connects TRBV7-9 to TRBJ1-1; D is possibly TRBD1 (6 bases). The CDR3 consists of 16 residues. Germline CDR1 reads SEHNR; CDR2 reads FQNEAQ (reference sequence). Here the CDR3 reads CASVGETGPLKTEAFF. CDR3 DNA sequence: TGTGCCAGCGTCGGGGAGACAGGTCCCCTGAAGACTGAAGCTTTCTTT.

The V call is TRBV7-9, the J call TRBJ2-5; 7 bases agree with TRBD1. The trim removed 3 bases at V and 5 bases at J, leaving 6 bases unmatched. The V gene's germline CDR1 is SEHNR and CDR2 FQNEAQ (reference sequence). The CDR3 is 14 residues long. The CDR3 DNA sequence: TGTGCCAGCAGCTTCACAGGGGCGATGGAGACCCAGTACTTC. Translated: CASSFTGAMETQYF.

The chain has TRBV30 and TRBJ1-1; D is possibly TRBD1 (5 bases). V was trimmed by 2 bases and J by 2 bases, leaving 12 bases between them. Germline V gene sequence: CDR1 GTSNPN, CDR2 SVGIG (reference sequence). CDR3 size: 14 residues. The CDR3 DNA is TGTGCCTGGAGTATGGGGGGACTTAACACTGAAGCTTTCTTT. Its protein product is CAWSMGGLNTEAFF.

The rearrangement links TRBV29-1 to TRBJ2-7; D is perhaps TRBD2 (5 bases). The CDR3 consists of 11 residues. Germline V CDR1 and CDR2: SQVTM, ANQGSEA. V lost 2 bases and J lost 4, with 6 bases in between. In DNA form, the CDR3 reads TGCAGCGTTGAATCGGGATACGAGCAGTACTTC. It encodes CSVESGYEQYF.

The V call is TRBV12-3 or TRBV12-4, the J call TRBJ1-3; TRBD1 is a possible D gene (6 bases). The CDR3 is made up of 15 amino acids. With 5 bases removed from V and 0 bases from J, the gap between germline ends came to 11 bases. The CDR3 sequence is CASSRSGDSGNTIYF. The CDR3, as DNA: TGTGCCAGCAGTCGGTCAGGGGACTCTGGAAACACCATATATTTT.

This clonotype was counted a few times. J is TRBJ2-1 and V is TRBV7-2; D may be TRBD2 (6 bases). Germline V CDR1 and CDR2: SGHTA, FQGNSA. V was cut by 1 base and J by 0 bases, with 10 bases left in between. There are 16 residues in the CDR3. In DNA, the CDR3 is TGTGCCAGCAGCTTAGGTGGGGGACTCTCCTACAATGAGCAGTTCTTC. Protein: CASSLGGGLSYNEQFF.

This sequence joins TRBV6-2 or TRBV6-3 and TRBJ2-1; no definite D call. This CDR3 contains 21 residues. Germline V gives CDR1 MNHEY, CDR2 SVGEGT. The germline V and J ends were trimmed by 6 bases and 0 bases, with 30 bases remaining between them. The CDR3: CASSPVGSTRGSRYSYNEQFF. DNA for the CDR3: TGTGCCAGCAGCCCCGTAGGGTCAACTCGAGGTTCGCGATACTCCTACAATGAGCAGTTCTTC.

The chain combines TRBV10-3 with TRBJ2-7, with TRBD1 identical over 8 bases. V was clipped by 6 bases and J by 3 bases; unmatched bases: 7. Germline V lookup: CDR1 ENHRY, CDR2 SYGVKD. The CDR3 contains 14 residues. CDR3 region: CAISWTGNSYEQYF. The CDR3 nucleotides are TGTGCCATCAGCTGGACAGGGAATAGCTACGAGCAGTACTTC.

The rearrangement links TRBV28 to TRBJ1-5, with a tentative D call TRBD1 (5 bases). Germline CDR1 MDHEN, CDR2 SYDVKM. V was shortened by 6 bases and J by 0 bases, with 12 bases between the two germline ends. The CDR3 contains 15 residues. The CDR3 reads CASRLRGVSNQPQHF. The DNA for the CDR3 is TGTGCCAGCAGGCTTCGGGGGGTTAGCAATCAGCCCCAGCATTTT.

V and J are TRBV2 and TRBJ2-7, with D perhaps TRBD1 (5 bases). CDR1 SNHLY and CDR2 FYNNEI come from the germline V gene. The V and J ends lost 1 base and 2 bases respectively, with 9 bases between them. CDR3 length: 14 amino acids. CDR3 sequence (DNA): TGTGCCAGCAGTGAAGAGGGGCCGGCCTACGAGCAGTACTTC. Translation: CASSEEGPAYEQYF.